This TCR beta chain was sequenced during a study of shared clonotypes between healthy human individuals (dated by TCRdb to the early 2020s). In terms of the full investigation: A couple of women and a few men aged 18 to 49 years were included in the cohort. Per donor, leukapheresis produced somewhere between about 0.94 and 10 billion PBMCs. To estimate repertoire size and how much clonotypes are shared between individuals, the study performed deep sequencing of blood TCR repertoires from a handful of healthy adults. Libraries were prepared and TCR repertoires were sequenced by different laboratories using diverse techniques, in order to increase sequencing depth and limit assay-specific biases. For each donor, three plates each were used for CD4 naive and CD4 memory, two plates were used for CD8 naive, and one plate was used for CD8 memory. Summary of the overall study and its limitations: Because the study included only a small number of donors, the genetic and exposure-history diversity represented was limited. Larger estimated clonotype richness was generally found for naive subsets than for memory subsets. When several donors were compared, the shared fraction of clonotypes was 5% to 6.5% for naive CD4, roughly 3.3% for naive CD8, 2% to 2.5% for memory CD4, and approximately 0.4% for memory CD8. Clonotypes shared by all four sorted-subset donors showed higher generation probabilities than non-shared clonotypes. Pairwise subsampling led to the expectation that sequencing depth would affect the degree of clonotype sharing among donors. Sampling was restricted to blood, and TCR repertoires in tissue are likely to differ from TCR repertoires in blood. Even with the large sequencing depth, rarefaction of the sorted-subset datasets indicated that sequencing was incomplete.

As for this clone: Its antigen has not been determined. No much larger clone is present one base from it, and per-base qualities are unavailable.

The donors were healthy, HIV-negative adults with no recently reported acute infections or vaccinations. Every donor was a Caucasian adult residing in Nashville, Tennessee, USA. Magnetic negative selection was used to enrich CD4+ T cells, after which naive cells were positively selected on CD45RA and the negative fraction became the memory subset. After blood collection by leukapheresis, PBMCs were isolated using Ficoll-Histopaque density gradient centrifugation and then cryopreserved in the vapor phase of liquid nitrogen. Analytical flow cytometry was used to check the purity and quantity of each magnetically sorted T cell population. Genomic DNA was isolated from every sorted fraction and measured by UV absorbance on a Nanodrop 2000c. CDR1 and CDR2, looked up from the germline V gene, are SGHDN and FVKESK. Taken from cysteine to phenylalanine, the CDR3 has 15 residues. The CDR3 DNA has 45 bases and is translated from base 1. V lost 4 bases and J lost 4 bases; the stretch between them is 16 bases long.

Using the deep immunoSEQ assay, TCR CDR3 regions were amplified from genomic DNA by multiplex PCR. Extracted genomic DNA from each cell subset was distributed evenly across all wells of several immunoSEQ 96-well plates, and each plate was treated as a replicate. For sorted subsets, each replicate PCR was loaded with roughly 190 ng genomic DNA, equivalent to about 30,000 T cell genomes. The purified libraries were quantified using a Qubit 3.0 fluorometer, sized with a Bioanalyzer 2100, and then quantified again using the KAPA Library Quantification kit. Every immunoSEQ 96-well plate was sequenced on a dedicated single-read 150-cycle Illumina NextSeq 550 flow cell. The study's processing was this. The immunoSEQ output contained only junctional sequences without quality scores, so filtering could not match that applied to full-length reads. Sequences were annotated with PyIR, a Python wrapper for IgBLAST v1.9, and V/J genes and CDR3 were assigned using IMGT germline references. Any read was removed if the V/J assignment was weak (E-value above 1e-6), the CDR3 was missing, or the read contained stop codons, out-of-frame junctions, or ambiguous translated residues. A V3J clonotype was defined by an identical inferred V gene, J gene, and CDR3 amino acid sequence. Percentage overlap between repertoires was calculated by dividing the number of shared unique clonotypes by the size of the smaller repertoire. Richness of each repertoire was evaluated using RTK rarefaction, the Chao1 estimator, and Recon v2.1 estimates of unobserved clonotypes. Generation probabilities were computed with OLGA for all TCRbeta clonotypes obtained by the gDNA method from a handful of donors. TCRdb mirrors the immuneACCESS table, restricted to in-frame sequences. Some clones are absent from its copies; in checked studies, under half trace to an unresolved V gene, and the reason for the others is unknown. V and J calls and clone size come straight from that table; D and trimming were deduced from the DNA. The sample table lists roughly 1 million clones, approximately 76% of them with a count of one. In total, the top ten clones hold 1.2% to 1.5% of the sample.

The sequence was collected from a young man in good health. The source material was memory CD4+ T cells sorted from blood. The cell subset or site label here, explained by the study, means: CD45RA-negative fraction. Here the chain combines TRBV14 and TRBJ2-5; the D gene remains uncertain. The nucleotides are TGTGCCAGCAGCCGTCCCGGCCCAGCAAGAGAGACCCAGTACTTC. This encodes CASSRPGPARETQYF.